These 27 T cell receptor beta chains were sequenced from one sample in a study of tissue T cells after allogeneic stem cell transplantation. Time point reported: mouse harvest day 14 after allogeneic transplant. Tail vein injection delivered 10^7 T-cell-depleted bone marrow cells and 10^6 splenic CD5+ T cells. Only in-frame clones appear in the TCRdb table, and some are missing; sequencing was by immunoSEQ multiplex PCR. The sample records around 6,100 clones, 45% being singletons. Sequencing was carried out using gut tissue. Receptor source: a female BALB/c mouse given C57BL/6 T cells with graft-versus-host disease after an allogeneic hematopoietic cell transplant.

Notes on this clone: The gene names here belong to mouse. The DNA ends 1 residue before the CDR3 does, and the rest of the CDR3 is filled in from the germline J gene. The rearrangement links TRBV4 to TRBJ2-7; TRBD1 agrees at 7 bases. Germline V CDR1 and CDR2: LGHDT, YNNKQL (reference sequence). Unmatched junction bases numbered 6, after V lost 4 bases and J lost 0 bases. The CDR3 has 15 amino acids. CDR3 sequence: CASSSRDRISYEQYF. The sequenced CDR3 bases are TGTGCCAGCAGCTCGCGGGACAGAATCTCCTATGAACAGTAC.

A note on this clone: Gene names are mouse gene names. From the germline J gene comes the end of the CDR3, since the read stops 1 residue before it. V usage is TRBV14 and J usage is TRBJ2-7; D is undetermined. From germline, CDR1 is SGHDT and CDR2 FRDEAV. The CDR3 sequence is 11 residues long. The germline V and J ends were trimmed by 1 base and 5 bases, with 4 bases remaining between them. CDR3 DNA (partial): TGTGCCAGCAGTTTCGTCGATGAACAGTAC. Translated, it gives CASSFVDEQY. The full CDR3 is CASSFVDEQYF.

This clone was counted only a few times. The gene names here belong to mouse. Read sequence stops 1 residue before the CDR3 end, and the germline J gene provides the missing end. This chain links TRBV22 with TRBJ1-4. TRBV22 is listed as a pseudogene. The CDR3 is 12 residues long. The CDR3 reads CASVDSNERLFF. The DNA read from the CDR3 is TGTGCCAGCGTTGATTCCAACGAAAGATTATTT.

On this clone itself: Any gene name here is a mouse gene name. The CDR3 is cut off 1 residue early in the read; its end comes from the germline J gene. This chain joins TRBV12-2 and TRBJ2-2; 8 bases line up with TRBD1. The junction had 4 bases not matched to a gene; V was cut back by 2 bases and J by 6 bases. From germline, CDR1 is SGHLS and CDR2 HYDKME. The CDR3 spans 14 residues. The CDR3 loop is CASSQRTGPGQLYF. The part of the CDR3 DNA that was read is TGTGCCAGCTCTCAGAGGACAGGGCCCGGGCAGCTCTAC.

Concerning this clone itself: The genes are named according to mouse. The CDR3 goes on 1 residue after the read ends, and that part is filled in from the germline J gene. This sequence joins TRBV26 and TRBJ2-3; TRBD2 matches at 10 bases. V gave up 3 bases and J gave up 1 base; unmatched junction bases: 4. This CDR3 contains 16 residues. Per the germline V gene, CDR1 is KGHPV and CDR2 is FQNQEV (reference sequence). CDR3 DNA, as far as it was read: TGTGCCAGCAGTCTCTGGGGGGGCGAGGGTGCAGAAACGCTGTAT. Its translation is CASSLWGGEGAETLY. The complete CDR3 sequence is CASSLWGGEGAETLYF.

Comments on this clone: Mouse names are used for the genes. The read gets to within 1 residue of the CDR3 end, and the germline J gene fills in the rest. V and J are TRBV26 and TRBJ2-7, with a weak D call TRBD1 (6 bases). The CDR3 spans 12 residues. Trimming took off 6 bases at V and 3 bases at J, with 9 bases between the two ends. Germline CDR1 is KGHPV and CDR2 is FQNQEV (reference sequence). The CDR3 DNA, read in part, is TGTGCCAGCAGGGACAGAATCTATGAACAGTAC. Residues: CASRDRIYEQY. The entire CDR3 is CASRDRIYEQYF.

As concerns this clone: The genes and germline here are from mouse. The CDR3 end falls 1 residue outside the read, so it is completed with the germline J gene. The chain links TRBV26 to TRBJ2-7, with 8 bases identical to TRBD1. V trimming: 2 bases; J trimming: 4 bases; junction bases outside the gene matches: 1. The germline gives CDR1 KGHPV, CDR2 FQNQEV (reference sequence). The CDR3 has 13 residues. Here the CDR3 reads CASSLGQGYEQYF. CDR3 DNA, as far as it was read: TGTGCCAGCAGTCTGGGACAGGGTTATGAACAGTAC. Filled out from reference TRBV26 and TRBJ2-7, the complete variable domain reads NSKVIQTPRYLVKGQGQKAKMRCIPEKGHPVVFWYQQNKNNEFKFLINFQNQEVLQQIDMTEKRFSAECPSNSPCSLEIQSSEAGDSALYLCASSLGQGYEQYFGPGTRLTVL.

For this clone: Genes here carry mouse names. The CDR3 end is not reached by the read, which stops 1 residue before it; the germline J gene fills it in. This sequence joins TRBV31 and TRBJ1-4, with 9 bases lining up with TRBD1. The germline gives CDR1 GKSSPN, CDR2 SITVG. The CDR3 covers 13 residues. Trimming cost V 3 bases and J 6 bases; bases outside gene matches: 2. The CDR3 spells CAWRGQGYERLFF. CDR3 bases read: TGTGCCTGGAGAGGACAGGGGTACGAAAGATTATTT.

This clone was picked up a small number of times. Mouse names are used for the genes. The missing CDR3 end, 1 residue past where the read stops, is filled in from the germline J gene. The rearrangement uses TRBV26 and TRBJ2-7, with a weak D call TRBD2 (6 bases). V was shortened by 2 bases and J by 6 bases, with 8 bases between the two germline ends. The CDR3 consists of 12 residues. Germline CDR1 is KGHPV and CDR2 is FQNQEV (reference sequence). CDR3 sequence reads: CASSLAGGEQYF. CDR3 DNA, as far as it was read: TGTGCCAGCAGTCTGGCGGGGGGTGAACAGTAC.

Concerning this clone: The gene names here belong to mouse. With the read ending 1 residue before the CDR3 end, the germline J gene is used to fill in that end. This chain joins TRBV2 and TRBJ2-7; TRBD2 matches at 14 bases. Germline lookup yields CDR1 LGHNA and CDR2 YSYQKL. V shed 0 bases and J 8 bases; nucleotides not matched to a gene: 6. This CDR3 is 16 amino acids long. The CDR3 sequence is CASSQDPGLGGRKQYF. The sequenced part of the CDR3 DNA is TGTGCCAGCAGCCAAGATCCGGGACTGGGGGGGCGGAAACAGTAC.

A note on this clone: Gene names follow the mouse nomenclature. The sequence runs out 1 residue before the end of the CDR3; the remainder is reconstructed from the germline J gene. The chain joins TRBV3 to TRBJ2-3, with TRBD2 matching 9 bases. This CDR3 comprises 16 residues. The germline V gene encodes CDR1 SNHLY and CDR2 FYNGKV (reference sequence). Germline trimming cut 3 bases from V and 0 bases from J; bases unmatched to any gene: 4. CDR3: CASSFGLGNSAETLYF. The CDR3 DNA, read in part, is TGTGCCAGCAGCTTTGGACTGGGGAATAGTGCAGAAACGCTGTAT.

A word on this clone: Gene names follow the mouse nomenclature. The read ends 1 residue before the CDR3 terminus; that terminus is restored from the germline J gene. The J gene is TRBJ2-4, the V gene TRBV26; D is uncertain. CDR1 is KGHPV, CDR2 FQNQEV, per germline (reference sequence). The CDR3 is 13 amino acids. V lost 5 bases to trimming and J lost 0 bases, with 6 bases between them. The CDR3 loop is CASSRNSQNTLYF. The covered CDR3 bases are TGTGCCAGCAGTAGAAATAGTCAAAACACCTTGTAC.

Details on this clone: The genes and germline here are from mouse. The read ends 1 residue early relative to the CDR3; the germline J gene fills the gap. This chain joins TRBV26 and TRBJ1-1, with 9 bases lining up with TRBD1. From germline, CDR1 is KGHPV and CDR2 FQNQEV (reference sequence). The V segment lost 0 bases and the J segment 2 bases; nucleotides outside the gene matches: 1. This CDR3 comprises 15 residues. CDR3 bases read: TGTGCCAGCAGTCTGTCGACAGGGGGTAACACAGAAGTCTTC. This codes for CASSLSTGGNTEVF. The complete CDR3 sequence is CASSLSTGGNTEVFF. The full variable domain, rest sourced from reference TRBV26 and TRBJ1-1, is NSKVIQTPRYLVKGQGQKAKMRCIPEKGHPVVFWYQQNKNNEFKFLINFQNQEVLQQIDMTEKRFSAECPSNSPCSLEIQSSEAGDSALYLCASSLSTGGNTEVFFGKGTRLTVV.

A word on this clone: The gene names here belong to mouse. The read ends 1 residue early relative to the CDR3; the germline J gene fills the gap. This chain uses TRBV13-1 with TRBJ2-3; 7 nucleotides agree with TRBD2. With V trimmed by 4 bases and J by 0 bases, 2 bases remained unmatched. The CDR3 totals 14 residues. In germline, CDR1 is NSHNY, CDR2 SYGAGN. Incomplete CDR3 DNA: TGTGCCAGCAGTTCTGGGGGTAGTGCAGAAACGCTGTAT. Protein product: CASSSGGSAETLY. The full CDR3 is CASSSGGSAETLYF.

This clone is termed medium-sized. Gene labels here are mouse ones. The observed sequence ends 1 residue before the CDR3 terminus, with the missing tail filled in from the germline J gene. The chain uses TRBV3 and TRBJ2-7; 8 bases map to TRBD2. Germline lookup yields CDR1 SNHLY and CDR2 FYNGKV (reference sequence). Trimming removed 2 bases from V and 3 bases from J; junction bases left unmatched: 3. This CDR3 spans 14 amino acids. Here the CDR3 reads CASSLLWGDYEQYF. The part of the CDR3 DNA that was read is TGTGCCAGCAGCTTACTCTGGGGGGACTATGAACAGTAC. The variable domain in full, with the rest retrieved from reference TRBV3 and TRBJ2-7, is GPKVLQIPSHQIIDMGQMVTLNCDPVSNHLYFYWYKQILGQQMEFLVNFYNGKVMEKSKLFKDQFSVERPDGSYFTLKIQPTALEDSAVYFCASSLLWGDYEQYFGPGTRLTVL.

About this clone: Here the gene names and germline are mouse. Coverage ceases 1 residue before the CDR3 finishes, and the germline J gene fills in the end. The V and J genes are TRBV13-3 and TRBJ1-1; no definite D call. This CDR3 has 13 amino acids. From germline, CDR1 is NNHDY and CDR2 SYVADS. The V end was cut by 2 bases, the J end by 1 base, with 6 bases between. CDR3 amino acids: CASSERVNTEVFF. CDR3 DNA, as far as it was read: TGTGCCAGCAGTGAGAGGGTAAACACAGAAGTCTTC.

With respect to this clone: Any gene name here is a mouse gene name. The sequenced fragment ends 1 residue before the CDR3 boundary, so the rest is inferred from the germline J gene. The chain employs TRBV26 and TRBJ2-4; 11 bases align to TRBD1. V shed 6 bases, J shed 8 bases, and the junction held 4 bases outside the gene matches. From germline, CDR1 is KGHPV and CDR2 FQNQEV (reference sequence). The CDR3 is 13 residues long. The CDR3 DNA, read in part, is TGTGCCAGCAGCCCCGGGACAGGGGGCACCTTGTAC. This translates into CASSPGTGGTLY. The full CDR3 reads CASSPGTGGTLYF.

As regards this clone: Each gene name is a mouse one. The sequenced fragment ends 1 residue before the CDR3 boundary, so the rest is inferred from the germline J gene. The genes are TRBV15 and TRBJ1-1, with 9 positions matching TRBD1. V gave up 5 bases and J gave up 1 base; unmatched junction bases: 5. CDR3 length equals 15 residues. Germline assignment: CDR1 SGHND and CDR2 FRSKSL. This CDR3 is CASSHRGRGNTEVFF. The CDR3 bases that were read are TGTGCCAGCAGTCACAGGGGGCGAGGAAACACAGAAGTCTTC.

This clone is termed medium-sized. Gene names and germline match the mouse. Sequencing ends 1 residue short of the CDR3 end; the germline J gene provides the rest. Other DNA sequences in this sample translate to the same CDR3. The chain couples TRBV5 to TRBJ1-5; D is perhaps TRBD1 (5 bases). Trimming left V 1 base short and J 7 bases short, with 11 bases between. The CDR3 sequence is 14 residues long. Germline values: CDR1 LGHNA, CDR2 YNLKQL (reference sequence). CDR3 protein: CASSQGGGGQAPLF. Partial CDR3 DNA: TGTGCCAGCAGCCAAGGCGGGGGGGGGCAGGCTCCGCTT.

On this clone: Mouse gene names and germline throughout. The sequence runs out 1 residue before the end of the CDR3; the remainder is reconstructed from the germline J gene. This chain connects TRBV16 to TRBJ2-3, with unresolved D. The CDR3 contains 12 residues. V lost 0 bases and J 5 bases, leaving 3 bases between the germline ends. Germline values: CDR1 SGHSA, CDR2 FRNQAP. The CDR3: CASSLDRETLYF. The sequenced CDR3 bases are TGTGCAAGCAGCTTAGATCGAGAAACGCTGTAT.

As concerns this clone: Genes here carry mouse names. The sequence runs out 1 residue before the end of the CDR3; the remainder is reconstructed from the germline J gene. Other DNA variants within this sample encode the same CDR3. The V and J genes are TRBV4 and TRBJ2-7, with 14 bases lining up with TRBD2. This CDR3 spans 15 amino acids. CDR1 is LGHDT and CDR2 is YNNKQL in the germline V gene (reference sequence). V dropped 4 bases and J dropped 7; count of bases not matched to a gene: 6. The CDR3 bases that were read are TGTGCCAGCAGCTTCCGGGACTGGGGGGGCGGGGAACAGTAC. Residues: CASSFRDWGGGEQY. The CDR3 in full is CASSFRDWGGGEQYF.

To note about this clone: All gene names here are mouse names. The read halts 1 residue ahead of the CDR3 end, with the missing end drawn from the germline J gene. The V gene is TRBV3, the J gene TRBJ2-4; D gene ambiguous. Trimming cost V 4 bases and J 2 bases, with 7 bases left between them. In germline, CDR1 is SNHLY, CDR2 FYNGKV (reference sequence). This CDR3 has 13 residues. The part of the CDR3 DNA that was read is TGTGCCAGCAGCTCGGACGCTCAAAACACCTTGTAC. This translates into CASSSDAQNTLY. The full CDR3 protein is CASSSDAQNTLYF.

This clone was observed a handful of times. Germline and genes: mouse. The CDR3 end falls 1 residue outside the read, so it is completed with the germline J gene. The chain links TRBV19 to TRBJ2-1; D remains ambiguous. Trimming removed 4 bases from V and 6 bases from J, with 11 bases in between. The CDR3 covers 13 residues. Germline V lookup: CDR1 FNHDT, CDR2 SITEND (reference sequence). The sequenced part of the CDR3 DNA is TGTGCCAGCAGTCAAGGGAAGAGTGCTGAGCAGTTC. Its translation is CASSQGKSAEQF. In full, the CDR3 reads CASSQGKSAEQFF.

This clone occurred a few times. The gene names here belong to mouse. The CDR3 end lies 1 residue beyond the end of the read and is filled in from the germline J gene. The rearrangement joins TRBV3 to TRBJ1-1, with D hard to call. CDR1 is SNHLY and CDR2 is FYNGKV in the germline V gene (reference sequence). Trimming took off 0 bases at V and 2 bases at J, with 1 base between the two ends. The CDR3 extends over 12 amino acids. Partial CDR3 DNA: TGTGCCAGCAGCTTAGCCAACACAGAAGTCTTC. Translation gives CASSLANTEVF. In full, the CDR3 is CASSLANTEVFF.

As concerns this clone: Genes and germline come from the mouse. The read finishes 1 residue shy of the CDR3 end, and the germline J gene is used to complete it. This chain connects TRBV1 to TRBJ2-5; D is unresolved. V dropped 5 bases and J dropped 0 bases, with 0 bases sitting between them. The length of the CDR3 is 11 residues. Germline CDR1 NSQYPW, CDR2 LRSPGD (reference sequence). CDR3 residues: CTCSNQDTQYF. The sequenced part of the CDR3 DNA is TGCACCTGCAGTAACCAAGACACCCAGTAC.

Worth noting for this clone: Genes and germline are mouse. The CDR3 goes on 1 residue after the read ends, and that part is filled in from the germline J gene. The chain carries TRBV13-2 and TRBJ1-4; D is ambiguous. The CDR3 is 15 amino acids. V dropped 1 base and J dropped 0 bases, with 7 bases sitting between them. Germline V gene sequence: CDR1 NNHNN, CDR2 SYGAGS (reference sequence). The CDR3 bases that were read are TGTGCCAGCGGTGATCGCGGGTTTTCCAACGAAAGATTATTT. It yields the protein CASGDRGFSNERLF. The complete CDR3 reads CASGDRGFSNERLFF.

In its sample, this clone was seen a few times. Germline and genes here are mouse. The read gets to within 1 residue of the CDR3 end, and the germline J gene fills in the rest. The V gene is TRBV13-2, the J gene TRBJ1-2, with D possibly being TRBD1 (5 bases). The germline V gene has CDR1 NNHNN and CDR2 SYGAGS (reference sequence). CDR3 size: 14 residues. Trimming pared 0 bases from V and 5 bases from J, leaving 11 bases between. CDR3 DNA (partial): TGTGCCAGCGGTGATGCCCAGGGAGGGTCCGACTACACC. This translates into CASGDAQGGSDYT. The entire CDR3 reads CASGDAQGGSDYTF.